This TCR beta chain was identified in a study of T-cell memory formation after mild COVID-19. Study in general: For the most part, TCR clusters were specific to one donor.

Overall study findings and caveats: From day 15 to 85, contracting clones were balanced between CD4 and CD8, whereas later expanders leaned toward CD4+. Contracting clones localized mainly to CM and EM when CD4+ and mainly to EMRA when CD8+.

TCR alpha and TCR beta cDNA libraries carrying sample barcodes and UMIs came from 5'RACE with constant-segment primers. MiXCR was run by TCRdb on the 5' RACE reads, yielding one entry per CDR3 protein. The table includes around 310,000 distinct CDR3 sequences, 20% to 25% detected once. V gave up 8 bases and J gave up 7 bases; unmatched junction bases: 5. In germline, CDR1 is SEHNR, CDR2 FQNEAQ (reference sequence). The CDR3 runs 11 residues. This clonotype was seen more than once but under ten times. Its antigen is unknown. The sequencing input was PBMCs or a T cell subset sorted from them (not recorded which). The chain couples TRBV7-9 to TRBJ2-7, with 7 nucleotides matching TRBD2. This sequence originates from a man in his late teens or twenties who had mild COVID-19 (a few samples of this study predate the infection). Cell type and time point are not known. In DNA, the CDR3 is TGTGCCAGCGGGAGGGATCGAGAGCAGTACTTC. Translating it yields CASGRDREQYF.